Below, 18 T cell receptor beta chains from the same sample are listed, as sequenced in a study of OX40 agonist ivuxolimab in advanced cancers. The library was obtained by the immunoSEQ multiplex PCR assay. TCRdb re-hosts the immuneACCESS table, in-frame sequences only. Its copies lack some clones; in the studies checked, an unresolved V gene accounts for under half of them, and the cause for the rest is not known. The table for this sample lists approximately 52,000 clones; around 74% of them were counted only once. Clones ranked in the top ten supply about 1.9% of the sample. The sequences come from CD4+ or CD8+ T cells sorted from blood, collected in a trial of the OX40 agonist ivuxolimab. Receptors originate from an adult with an advanced solid tumor such as melanoma, head and neck, liver or kidney cancer.

In DNA, the CDR3 is TGTGCCTGGAGCCATGGGATGCTTAACTATGGCTACACCTTC. This sequence encodes CAWSHGMLNYGYTF. The chain carries TRBV30 and TRBJ1-2; D remains ambiguous. Germline V gene sequence: CDR1 GTSNPN, CDR2 SVGIG (reference sequence). The germline V and J ends were trimmed by 3 bases and 1 base, with 12 bases remaining between them. This CDR3 comprises 14 residues.

J is TRBJ2-3 and V is TRBV5-4; TRBD1 or TRBD2 may be the D gene (5 bases each). The V end lost 1 base, the J end lost 3 bases, and 15 bases lay between the germline ends. The length of the CDR3 is 16 residues. Germline V lookup: CDR1 SGHNT, CDR2 YYREEE (reference sequence). The CDR3 coding sequence is TGTGCCAGCAGCTTGTCGGGGCAGTCTGGGACAGATACGCAGTATTTT. This translates into CASSLSGQSGTDTQYF.

The V gene is TRBV6-6, the J gene TRBJ1-2; 9 bases align to TRBD1. The CDR3 extends over 15 amino acids. Trimming removed 4 bases from V and 7 bases from J; junction bases left unmatched: 10. Germline V gene lookup returns CDR1 MNHNY and CDR2 SVGAGI (reference sequence). CDR3 protein: CASSSPGQGLAGYTF. Here the CDR3 DNA reads TGTGCCAGCAGTTCACCGGGACAGGGCTTGGCTGGCTACACCTTC.

By sample fraction, this clone is medium-sized. V and J are TRBV30 and TRBJ1-6, with D hard to call. CDR3 size: 15 residues. V lost 0 bases and J lost 0, with 6 bases in between. Per the germline V gene, CDR1 is GTSNPN and CDR2 is SVGIG (reference sequence). This CDR3 reads CAWSVIRSYNSPLHF. CDR3 in DNA: TGTGCCTGGAGTGTAATCCGCTCCTATAATTCACCCCTCCACTTT.

The chain uses TRBV29-1 and TRBJ2-5; unclear D gene. The CDR3 covers 12 residues. Trimming removed 1 base from V and 0 bases from J, with 3 bases in between. The germline gives CDR1 SQVTM, CDR2 ANQGSEA. The CDR3 DNA is TGCAGCGTTGAAGGGAACCAAGAGACCCAGTACTTC. This sequence encodes CSVEGNQETQYF. Together with reference TRBV29-1 and TRBJ2-5, the CDR3 gives the full variable domain: SAVISQKPSRDICQRGTSLTIQCQVDSQVTMMFWYRQQPGQSLTLIATANQGSEATYESGFVIDKFPISRPNLTFSTLTVSNMSPEDSSIYLCSVEGNQETQYFGPGTRLLVL.

The rearrangement uses TRBV5-1 and TRBJ2-2; TRBD2 is a possible D gene (5 bases). The CDR3 consists of 15 residues. The germline V gene encodes CDR1 SGHRS and CDR2 YFSETQ. Trimming cost V 0 bases and J 5 bases, with 11 bases left between them. The CDR3 DNA reads as TGCGCCAGCAGCTTGGCCGGGGATCGGACCGGGGAGCTGTTTTTT. As protein: CASSLAGDRTGELFF.

The chain links TRBV7-2 to TRBJ2-3; tentative D call: TRBD2 (7 bases). Germline-derived CDR1 and CDR2 are SGHTA and FQGNSA. The CDR3 totals 14 residues. V lost 7 bases, J lost 2 bases, and 13 bases lay in between. The DNA of the CDR3 is TGTGCCAGCAAAGGGAGGGGGGCCACAGATACGCAGTATTTT. Residues: CASKGRGATDTQYF.

The J gene is TRBJ1-2, the V gene TRBV6-1; D perhaps matches TRBD1 (6 bases). The CDR3 runs 14 residues. The V gene's germline CDR1 is MNHNS and CDR2 SASEGT. Trimming removed 7 bases from V and 1 base from J, with 13 bases in between. The CDR3 nucleotides read TGTGCCAGCACCAGGACAGCCGGTAACTATGGCTACACCTTC. Its translation is CASTRTAGNYGYTF.

The chain recombines TRBV29-1 with TRBJ1-2; 7 bases line up with TRBD1. This CDR3 has 14 amino acids. With 2 bases clipped from V and 4 bases from J, the junction kept 7 bases outside the gene matches. The germline V gene has CDR1 SQVTM and CDR2 ANQGSEA. The CDR3: CSVEPPGQPYGYTF. The CDR3 nucleotides read TGCAGCGTTGAACCCCCGGGACAGCCCTATGGCTACACCTTC.

This clone has a single count. CDR3 sequence: CAISGPDRVGRGAFF. CDR3 bases: TGTGCCATCAGTGGACCAGACAGGGTCGGGCGGGGGGCTTTCTTT. The chain joins TRBV10-3 to TRBJ1-1; 7 nucleotides align to TRBD1. CDR3 length: 15 residues. Germline V lookup: CDR1 ENHRY, CDR2 SYGVKD. Trimming at V came to 4 bases and at J to 11 bases, leaving 16 bases not matched to a gene.

This clone has just one count. The chain uses TRBV7-8 and TRBJ1-2, with 7 positions matching TRBD1. The trim removed 7 bases at V and 5 bases at J, leaving 10 bases unmatched. The CDR3 is 14 residues long. Germline V CDR1 and CDR2: SGHVS, FQNEAQ. The CDR3, as DNA: TGTGCCAGCAAACAAGCCGGGACAGAGTATGGCTACACCTTC. It encodes CASKQAGTEYGYTF.

This clone was found once. V usage is TRBV30 and J usage is TRBJ2-7; TRBD1 agrees at 7 bases. V trimming: 7 bases; J trimming: 0 bases; junction bases outside the gene matches: 3. The CDR3 runs to 12 residues. Germline V gives CDR1 GTSNPN, CDR2 SVGIG (reference sequence). The CDR3 nucleotides read TGTGCCTCCCAGGGGGACTCCTACGAGCAGTACTTC. As protein: CASQGDSYEQYF.

V usage is TRBV5-6 and J usage is TRBJ2-7; D perhaps matches TRBD2 (6 bases). The germline V gene has CDR1 SGHDT and CDR2 YYEEEE. CDR3 length: 14 residues. The V end lost 4 bases, the J end lost 4 bases, and 15 bases lay between the germline ends. The chain's CDR3 is CASSRRTTSYEQYF. CDR3 nucleotide sequence: TGTGCCAGCAGCAGACGGACTACCTCTTACGAGCAGTACTTC. Full variable domain (missing parts from reference TRBV5-6 and TRBJ2-7): DAGVTQSPTHLIKTRGQQVTLRCSPKSGHDTVSWYQQALGQGPQFIFQYYEEEERQRGNFPDRFSGHQFPNYSSELNVNALLLGDSALYLCASSRRTTSYEQYFGPGTRLTVT.

CDR3 DNA: TGTGCCAGCAGCCAGAAGCTAGGGGAGGGGGTAGATACGCAGTATTTT. Encoded protein: CASSQKLGEGVDTQYF. The chain recombines TRBV7-2 with TRBJ2-3, with D possibly matching TRBD2 (7 bases). The CDR3 covers 16 residues. V lost 5 bases to trimming and J lost 5 bases, with 20 bases between them. The germline V gene has CDR1 SGHTA and CDR2 FQGNSA.

This chain joins TRBV9 and TRBJ1-5; 10 positions match TRBD1. With 3 bases clipped from V and 6 bases from J, the junction kept 0 bases outside the gene matches. Looked up from germline, CDR1 is SGDLS and CDR2 is YYNGEE. CDR3 size: 13 residues. CDR3 coding DNA: TGTGCCAGCAGCGGGACAGGGGGTCAGCCCCAGCATTTT. It yields the protein CASSGTGGQPQHF.

The V call is TRBV5-6, the J call TRBJ2-7; 13 bases line up with TRBD2. Germline trimming cut 0 bases from V and 7 bases from J; bases unmatched to any gene: 10. The germline gives CDR1 SGHDT, CDR2 YYEEEE. There are 17 residues in the CDR3. CDR3 in DNA: TGTGCCAGCAGCTTGGAGGCGACTAGCGGGGGGCTTCGAGAGCAGTACTTC. Its translation is CASSLEATSGGLREQYF.

The chain couples TRBV5-5 to TRBJ2-7; D possibly uses TRBD1 or TRBD2 (5 bases each). V was pared by 0 bases and J by 2 bases, with 15 bases between. Germline values: CDR1 SGHKS, CDR2 YYEKEE (reference sequence). The CDR3 is 16 amino acids. The CDR3 DNA sequence: TGTGCCAGCAGCTTGGGAATGACAAGGGGAGCCTACGAGCAGTACTTC. It yields the protein CASSLGMTRGAYEQYF.

The genes are TRBV7-2 and TRBJ1-1; unclear D gene. V gave up 4 bases and J gave up 2 bases, with 11 bases separating them. Germline V gives CDR1 SGHTA, CDR2 FQGNSA. The CDR3 has 14 amino acids. This chain's CDR3 is CASSSQSLNTEAFF. The CDR3 DNA follows: TGTGCCAGCAGCTCCCAGAGCTTAAACACTGAAGCTTTCTTT.